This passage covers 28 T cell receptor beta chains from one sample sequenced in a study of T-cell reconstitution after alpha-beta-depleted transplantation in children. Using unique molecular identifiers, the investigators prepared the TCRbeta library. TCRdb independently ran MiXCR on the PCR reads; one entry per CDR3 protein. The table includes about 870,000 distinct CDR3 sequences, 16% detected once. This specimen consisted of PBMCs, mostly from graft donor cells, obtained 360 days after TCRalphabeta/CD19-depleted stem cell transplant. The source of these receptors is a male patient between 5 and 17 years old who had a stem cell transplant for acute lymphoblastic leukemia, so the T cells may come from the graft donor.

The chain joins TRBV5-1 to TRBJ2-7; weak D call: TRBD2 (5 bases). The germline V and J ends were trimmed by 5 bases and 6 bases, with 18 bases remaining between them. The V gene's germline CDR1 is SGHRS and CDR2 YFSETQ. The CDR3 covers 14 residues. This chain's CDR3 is CASSYDYPRGEQYF. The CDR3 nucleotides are TGCGCCAGCAGTTACGACTACCCACGAGGCGAGCAGTACTTC.

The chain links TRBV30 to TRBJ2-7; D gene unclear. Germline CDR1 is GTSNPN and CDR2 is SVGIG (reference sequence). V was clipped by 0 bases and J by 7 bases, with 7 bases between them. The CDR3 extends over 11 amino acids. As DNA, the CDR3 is TGTGCCTGGAGTGTAGGGCGGGAGCAGTACTTC. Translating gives CAWSVGREQYF.

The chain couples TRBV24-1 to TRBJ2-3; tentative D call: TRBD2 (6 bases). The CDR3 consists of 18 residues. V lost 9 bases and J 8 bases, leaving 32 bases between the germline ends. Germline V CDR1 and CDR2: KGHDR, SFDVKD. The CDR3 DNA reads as TGTGCCACCGAACAACCTTTTTACCGGGCCCGCGAGGGAGGTACGCAGTATTTT. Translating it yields CATEQPFYRAREGGTQYF.

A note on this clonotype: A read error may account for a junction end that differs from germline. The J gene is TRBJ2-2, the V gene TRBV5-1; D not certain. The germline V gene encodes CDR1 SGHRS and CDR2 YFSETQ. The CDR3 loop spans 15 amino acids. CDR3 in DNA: TGCGCCAGCAGCCCGGTAAAGACGAACGCCGGGGAGCTGTTTTTT. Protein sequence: CASSPVKTNAGELFF.

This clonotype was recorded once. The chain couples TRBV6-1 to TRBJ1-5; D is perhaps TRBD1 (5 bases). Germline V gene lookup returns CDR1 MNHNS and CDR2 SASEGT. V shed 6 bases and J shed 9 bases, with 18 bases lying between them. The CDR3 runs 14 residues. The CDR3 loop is CASRRDGGARPQHF. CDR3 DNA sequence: TGTGCCAGCAGGAGGGACGGGGGAGCACGGCCCCAGCATTTT.

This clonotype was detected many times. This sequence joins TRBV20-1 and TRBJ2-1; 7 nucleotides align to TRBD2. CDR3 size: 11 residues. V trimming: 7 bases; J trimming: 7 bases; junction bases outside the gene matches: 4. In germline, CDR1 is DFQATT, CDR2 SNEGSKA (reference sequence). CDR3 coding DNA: TGCAGTGGGGGTAGCGGGAATGAGCAGTTCTTC. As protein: CSGGSGNEQFF.

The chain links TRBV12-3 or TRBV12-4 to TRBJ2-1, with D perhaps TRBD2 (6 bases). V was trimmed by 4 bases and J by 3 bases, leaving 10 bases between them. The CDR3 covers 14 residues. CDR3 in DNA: TGTGCCAGCAGTTGGGACTCCGTCTACAATGAGCAGTTCTTC. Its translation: CASSWDSVYNEQFF.

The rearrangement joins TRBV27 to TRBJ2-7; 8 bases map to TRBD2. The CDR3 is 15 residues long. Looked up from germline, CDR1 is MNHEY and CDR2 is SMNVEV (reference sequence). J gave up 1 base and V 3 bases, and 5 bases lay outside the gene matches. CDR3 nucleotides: TGTGCCAGCAGTTTCGGGGGGGCCCTTTCCTACGAGCAGTACTTC. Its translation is CASSFGGALSYEQYF.

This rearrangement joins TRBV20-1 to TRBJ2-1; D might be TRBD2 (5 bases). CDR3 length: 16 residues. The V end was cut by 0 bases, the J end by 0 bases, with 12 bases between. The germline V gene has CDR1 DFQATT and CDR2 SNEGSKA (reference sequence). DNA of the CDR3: TGCAGTGCTAGAGATTTAAAAGGGAGCTCCTACAATGAGCAGTTCTTC. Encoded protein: CSARDLKGSSYNEQFF.

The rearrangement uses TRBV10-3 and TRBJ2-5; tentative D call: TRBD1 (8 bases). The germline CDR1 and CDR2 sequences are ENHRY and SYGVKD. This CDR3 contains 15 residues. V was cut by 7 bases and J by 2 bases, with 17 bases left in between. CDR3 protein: CAITTTGGEQETQYF. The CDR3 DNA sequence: TGTGCCATCACCACCACAGGGGGGGAGCAAGAGACCCAGTACTTC.

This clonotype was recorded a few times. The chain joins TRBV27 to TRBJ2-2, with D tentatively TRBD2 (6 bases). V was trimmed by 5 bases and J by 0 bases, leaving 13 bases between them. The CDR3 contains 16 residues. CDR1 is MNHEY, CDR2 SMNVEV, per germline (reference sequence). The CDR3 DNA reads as TGTGCCAGCAGTACCCCGGGGACTGCGAACACCGGGGAGCTGTTTTTT. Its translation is CASSTPGTANTGELFF.

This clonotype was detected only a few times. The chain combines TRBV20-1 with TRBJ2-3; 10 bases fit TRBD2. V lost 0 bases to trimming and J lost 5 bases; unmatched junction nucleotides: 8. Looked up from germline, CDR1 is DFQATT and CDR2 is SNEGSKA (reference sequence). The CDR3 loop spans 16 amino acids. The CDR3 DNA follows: TGCAGTGCTAGAGATGGTCTAGCGGGAGCCGGAGATACGCAGTATTTT. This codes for CSARDGLAGAGDTQYF.

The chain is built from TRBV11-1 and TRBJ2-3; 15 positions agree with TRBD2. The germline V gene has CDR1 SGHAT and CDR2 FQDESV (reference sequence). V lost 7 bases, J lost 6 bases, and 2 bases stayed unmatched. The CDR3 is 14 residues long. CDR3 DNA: TGTGCCAGCAAAGGACTAGCGGGAGGGGATACGCAGTATTTT. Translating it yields CASKGLAGGDTQYF.

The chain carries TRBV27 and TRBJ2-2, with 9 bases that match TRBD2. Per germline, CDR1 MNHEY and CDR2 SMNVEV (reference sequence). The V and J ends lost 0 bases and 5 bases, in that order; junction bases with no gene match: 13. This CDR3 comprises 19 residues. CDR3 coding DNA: TGTGCCAGCAGTTTATCGTTGCCCGTCGGCGGGAGGGATACCGGGGAGCTGTTTTTT. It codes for CASSLSLPVGGRDTGELFF.

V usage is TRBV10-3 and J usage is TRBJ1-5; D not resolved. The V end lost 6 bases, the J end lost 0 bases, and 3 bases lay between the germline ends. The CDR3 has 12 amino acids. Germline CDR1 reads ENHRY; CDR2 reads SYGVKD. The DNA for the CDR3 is TGTGCCATCAGCTATAGCAATCAGCCCCAGCATTTT. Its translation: CAISYSNQPQHF.

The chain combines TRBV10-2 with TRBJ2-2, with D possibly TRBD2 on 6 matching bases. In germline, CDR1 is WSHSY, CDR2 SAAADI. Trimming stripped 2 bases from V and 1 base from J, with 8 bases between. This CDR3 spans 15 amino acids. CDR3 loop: CASSEEGLNTGELFF. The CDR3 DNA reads TGCGCCAGCAGTGAGGAGGGACTGAACACCGGGGAGCTGTTTTTT.

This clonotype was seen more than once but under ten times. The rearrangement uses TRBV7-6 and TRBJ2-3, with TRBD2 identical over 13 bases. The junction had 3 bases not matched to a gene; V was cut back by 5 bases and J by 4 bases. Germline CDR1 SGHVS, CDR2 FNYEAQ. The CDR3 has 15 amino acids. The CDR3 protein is CASSHGLAGADTQYF. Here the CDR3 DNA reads TGTGCCAGCAGCCACGGACTAGCGGGAGCAGATACGCAGTATTTT.

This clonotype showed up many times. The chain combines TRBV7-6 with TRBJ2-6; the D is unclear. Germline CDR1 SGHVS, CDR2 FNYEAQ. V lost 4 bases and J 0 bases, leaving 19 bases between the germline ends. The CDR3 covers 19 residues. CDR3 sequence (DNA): TGTGCCAGCAGCTCCCCTGAGTTGAGCCCCCTCTCTGGGGCCAACGTCCTGACTTTC. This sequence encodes CASSSPELSPLSGANVLTF.

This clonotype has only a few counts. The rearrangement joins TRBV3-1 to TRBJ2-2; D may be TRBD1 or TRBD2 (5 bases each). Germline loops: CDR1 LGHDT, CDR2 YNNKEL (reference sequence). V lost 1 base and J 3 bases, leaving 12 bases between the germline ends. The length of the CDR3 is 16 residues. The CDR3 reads CASSQVSGAYTGELFF. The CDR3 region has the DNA TGTGCCAGCAGCCAAGTATCCGGGGCTTACACCGGGGAGCTGTTTTTT.

The CDR3 spells CASSPLGGNLNEQFF. As DNA, the CDR3 is TGTGCCAGCAGTCCCCTCGGAGGCAATCTCAATGAGCAGTTCTTC. The gene calls are TRBV12-3 or TRBV12-4 and TRBJ2-1; tentative D call: TRBD2 (5 bases). The CDR3 extends over 15 amino acids. V was trimmed by 5 bases and J by 6 bases, leaving 17 bases between them.

The CDR3 protein is CSVEVAWGQETQYF. In nucleotides, the CDR3 is TGCAGCGTTGAAGTGGCCTGGGGTCAAGAGACCCAGTACTTC. V and J are TRBV29-1 and TRBJ2-5; D unclear. This CDR3 is 14 amino acids long. The V end lost 1 base, the J end lost 2 bases, and 11 bases lay between the germline ends. Germline lookup yields CDR1 SQVTM and CDR2 ANQGSEA.

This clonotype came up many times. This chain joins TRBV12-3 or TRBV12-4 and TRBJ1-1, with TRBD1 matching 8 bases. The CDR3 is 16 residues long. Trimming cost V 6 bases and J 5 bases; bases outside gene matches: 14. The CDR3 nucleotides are TGTGCCAGCAGGGGGGTGGGCAGGGGGCCTGAAACTGAAGCTTTCTTT. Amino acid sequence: CASRGVGRGPETEAFF.

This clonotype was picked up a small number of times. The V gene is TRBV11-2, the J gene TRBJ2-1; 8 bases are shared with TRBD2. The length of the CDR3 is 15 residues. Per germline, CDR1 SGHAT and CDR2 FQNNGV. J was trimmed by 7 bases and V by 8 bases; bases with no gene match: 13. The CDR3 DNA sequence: TGTGCCAGCGGCACCTTTAGCGGGATAGGGAATGAGCAGTTCTTC. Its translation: CASGTFSGIGNEQFF.

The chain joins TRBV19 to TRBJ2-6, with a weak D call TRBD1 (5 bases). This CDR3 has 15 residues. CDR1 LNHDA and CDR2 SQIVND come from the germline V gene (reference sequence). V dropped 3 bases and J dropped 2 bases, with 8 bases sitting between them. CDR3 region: CASSIPRAGANVLTF. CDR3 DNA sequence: TGTGCCAGTAGTATTCCCAGGGCTGGGGCCAACGTCCTGACTTTC.

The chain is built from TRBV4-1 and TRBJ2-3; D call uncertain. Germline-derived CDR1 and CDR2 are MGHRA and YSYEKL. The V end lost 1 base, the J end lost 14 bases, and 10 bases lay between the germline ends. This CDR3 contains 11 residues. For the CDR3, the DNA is TGCGCCAGCAGCCAAGGTCCGTTCAGGTATTTT. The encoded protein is CASSQGPFRYF.

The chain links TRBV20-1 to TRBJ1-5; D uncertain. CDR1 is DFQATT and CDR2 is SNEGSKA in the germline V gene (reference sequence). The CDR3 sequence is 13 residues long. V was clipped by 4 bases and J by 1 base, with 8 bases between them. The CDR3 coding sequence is TGCAGTGCTAAACATAGGAGCAATCAGCCCCAGCATTTT. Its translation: CSAKHRSNQPQHF.

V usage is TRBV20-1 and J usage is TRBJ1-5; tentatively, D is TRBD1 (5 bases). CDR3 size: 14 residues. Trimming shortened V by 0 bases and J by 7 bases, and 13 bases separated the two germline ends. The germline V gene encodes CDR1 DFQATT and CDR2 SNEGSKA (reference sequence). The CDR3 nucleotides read TGCAGTGCTAGAGATGCAGGGTCGCGGCAGCCCCAGCATTTT. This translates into CSARDAGSRQPQHF.

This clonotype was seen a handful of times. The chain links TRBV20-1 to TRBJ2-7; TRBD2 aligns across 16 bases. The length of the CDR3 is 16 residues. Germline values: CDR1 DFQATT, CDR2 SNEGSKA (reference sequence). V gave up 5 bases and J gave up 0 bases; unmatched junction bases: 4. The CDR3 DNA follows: TGCAGTGCTGGGACTAGCGGGAGGGCTAGCTCCTACGAGCAGTACTTC. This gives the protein CSAGTSGRASSYEQYF.